This TCR beta chain comes out of a study of T cells in Graves' hyperthyroidism and ophthalmopathy. Study background: At the time of initial diagnosis and before any treatment, peripheral blood was collected. Broader study findings: Among clonotypes expanded in thyroid above 0.001, most were also found in blood.

What was amplified from RNA transcripts were TCR beta CDR3 regions. An initial round of RT-PCR targeting the TCR CDR3 relied on the HTBI primer set. TCRdb itself ran the multiplex PCR reads through MiXCR, one entry per CDR3 protein. This table holds a few hundred thousand distinct CDR3 sequences, around 21% found once. Patients between 18 and 65 years old had hyperthyroidism, newly diagnosed and lasting under 2 months. Patients were excluded for uncontrolled infection, other autoimmune disease, pregnancy or lactation. The V and J ends lost 5 bases and 3 bases, in that order; junction bases with no gene match: 11. Germline assignment: CDR1 LNHDA and CDR2 SQIVND (reference sequence). The CDR3 spans 18 residues. This clonotype was recorded a few times. Its specificity is unknown.

This rearrangement joins TRBV19 to TRBJ1-5; 12 positions match TRBD1. The sequenced sample was blood. The source of this sequence is a young man with Graves' hyperthyroidism. The CDR3 is CASSFFPGQGASNQPQHF. In DNA form, the CDR3 reads TGTGCCAGTAGTTTTTTCCCGGGACAGGGGGCCTCCAATCAGCCCCAGCATTTT.